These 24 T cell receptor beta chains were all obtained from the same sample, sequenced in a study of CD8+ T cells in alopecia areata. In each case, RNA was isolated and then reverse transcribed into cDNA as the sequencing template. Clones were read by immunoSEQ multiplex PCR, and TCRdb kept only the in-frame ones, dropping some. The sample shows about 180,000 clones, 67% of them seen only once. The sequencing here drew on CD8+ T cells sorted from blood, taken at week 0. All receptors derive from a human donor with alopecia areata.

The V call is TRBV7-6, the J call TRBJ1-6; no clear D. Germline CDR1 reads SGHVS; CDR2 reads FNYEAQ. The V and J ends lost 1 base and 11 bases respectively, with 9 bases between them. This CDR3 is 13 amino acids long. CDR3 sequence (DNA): TGTGCCAGCAGCTTAGACGGGGAGGCACCCCTCCACTTT. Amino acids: CASSLDGEAPLHF.

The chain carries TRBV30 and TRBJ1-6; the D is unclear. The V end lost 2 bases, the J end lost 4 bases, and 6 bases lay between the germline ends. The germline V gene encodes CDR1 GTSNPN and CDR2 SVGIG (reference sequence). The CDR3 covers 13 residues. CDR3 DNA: TGTGCCTGGAGTTTGGGGTATAATTCACCCCTCCACTTT. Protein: CAWSLGYNSPLHF.

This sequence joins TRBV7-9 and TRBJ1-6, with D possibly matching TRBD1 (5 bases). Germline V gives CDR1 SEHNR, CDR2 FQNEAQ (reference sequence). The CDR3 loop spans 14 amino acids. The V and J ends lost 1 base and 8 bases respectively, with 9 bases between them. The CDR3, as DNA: TGTGCCAGCAGCTTAGTCAGGGCATATTCACCCCTCCACTTT. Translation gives CASSLVRAYSPLHF.

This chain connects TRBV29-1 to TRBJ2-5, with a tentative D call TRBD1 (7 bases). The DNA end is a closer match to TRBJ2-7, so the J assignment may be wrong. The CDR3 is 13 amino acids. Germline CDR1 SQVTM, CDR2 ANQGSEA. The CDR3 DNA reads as TGCAGCGGGGCGGGACAGAATGCCTACGAGCAGTACTTC. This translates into CSGAGQNAYEQYF.

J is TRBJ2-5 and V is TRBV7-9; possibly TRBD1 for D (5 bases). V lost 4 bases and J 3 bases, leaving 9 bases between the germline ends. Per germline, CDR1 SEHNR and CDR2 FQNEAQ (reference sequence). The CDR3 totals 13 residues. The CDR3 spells CASSSGWEETQYF. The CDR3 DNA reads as TGTGCCAGCAGCTCAGGGTGGGAAGAGACCCAGTACTTC.

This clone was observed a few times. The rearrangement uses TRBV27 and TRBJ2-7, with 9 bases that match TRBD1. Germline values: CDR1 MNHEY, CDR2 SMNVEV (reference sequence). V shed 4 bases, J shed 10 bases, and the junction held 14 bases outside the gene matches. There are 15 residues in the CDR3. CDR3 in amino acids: CASSYGTGRAFGQYF. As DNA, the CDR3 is TGTGCCAGCAGTTACGGGACAGGGCGTGCTTTCGGACAGTACTTC.

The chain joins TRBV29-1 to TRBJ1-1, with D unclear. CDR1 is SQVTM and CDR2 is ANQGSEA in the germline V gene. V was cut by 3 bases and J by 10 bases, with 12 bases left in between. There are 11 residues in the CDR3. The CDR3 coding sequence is TGCAGCGTTGAGGGCAGCCGGGGAGCTTTCTTT. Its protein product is CSVEGSRGAFF.

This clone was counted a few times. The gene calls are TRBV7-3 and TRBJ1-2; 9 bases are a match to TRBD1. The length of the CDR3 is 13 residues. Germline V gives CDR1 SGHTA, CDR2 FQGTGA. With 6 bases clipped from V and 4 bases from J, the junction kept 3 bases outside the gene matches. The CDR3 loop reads CASSLDRGYGYTF. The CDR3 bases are TGTGCCAGCAGTCTGGACAGGGGCTATGGCTACACCTTC.

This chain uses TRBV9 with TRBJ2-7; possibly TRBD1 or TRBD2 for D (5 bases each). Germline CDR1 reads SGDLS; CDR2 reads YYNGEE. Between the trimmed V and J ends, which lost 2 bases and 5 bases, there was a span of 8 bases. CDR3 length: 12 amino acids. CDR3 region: CASSVGDHEQYF. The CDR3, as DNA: TGTGCCAGCAGCGTGGGGGACCACGAGCAGTACTTC.

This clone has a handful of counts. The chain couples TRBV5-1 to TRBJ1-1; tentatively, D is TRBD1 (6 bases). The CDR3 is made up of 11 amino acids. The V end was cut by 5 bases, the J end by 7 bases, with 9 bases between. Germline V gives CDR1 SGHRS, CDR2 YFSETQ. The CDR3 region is CASRGGGEAFF. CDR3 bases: TGCGCCAGCAGAGGGGGAGGTGAAGCTTTCTTT.

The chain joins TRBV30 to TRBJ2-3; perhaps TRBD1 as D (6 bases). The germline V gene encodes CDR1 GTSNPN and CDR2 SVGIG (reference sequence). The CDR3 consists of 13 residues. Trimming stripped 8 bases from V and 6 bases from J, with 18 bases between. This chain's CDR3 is CAVQNGGVDTQYF. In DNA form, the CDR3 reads TGTGCCGTCCAAAATGGGGGCGTGGATACGCAGTATTTT. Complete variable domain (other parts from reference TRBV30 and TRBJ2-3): SQTIHQWPATLVQPVGSPLSLECTVEGTSNPNLYWYRQAAGRGLQLLFYSVGIGQISSEVPQNLSASRPQDRQFILSSKKLLLSDSGFYLCAVQNGGVDTQYFGPGTRLTVL.

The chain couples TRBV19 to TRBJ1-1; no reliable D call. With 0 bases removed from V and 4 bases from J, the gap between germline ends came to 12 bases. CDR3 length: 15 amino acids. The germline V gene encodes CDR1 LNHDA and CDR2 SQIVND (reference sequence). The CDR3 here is CASSIEKGGFTEAFF. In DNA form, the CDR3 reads TGTGCCAGTAGTATAGAGAAAGGAGGGTTCACTGAAGCTTTCTTT.

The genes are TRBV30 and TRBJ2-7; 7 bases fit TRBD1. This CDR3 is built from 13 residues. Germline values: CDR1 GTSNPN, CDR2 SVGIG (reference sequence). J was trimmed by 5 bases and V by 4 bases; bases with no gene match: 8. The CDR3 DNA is TGTGCCTGGATGCAACAGGGGTTAAACGAGCAGTACTTC. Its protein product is CAWMQQGLNEQYF. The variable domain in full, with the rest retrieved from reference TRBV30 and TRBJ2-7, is SQTIHQWPATLVQPVGSPLSLECTVEGTSNPNLYWYRQAAGRGLQLLFYSVGIGQISSEVPQNLSASRPQDRQFILSSKKLLLSDSGFYLCAWMQQGLNEQYFGPGTRLTVT.

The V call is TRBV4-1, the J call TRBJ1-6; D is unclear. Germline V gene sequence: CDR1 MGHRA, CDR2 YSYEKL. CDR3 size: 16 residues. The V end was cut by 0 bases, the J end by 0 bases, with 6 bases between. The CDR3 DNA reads TGCGCCAGCAGCCAAGACGCCAGCTCCTATAATTCACCCCTCCACTTT. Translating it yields CASSQDASSYNSPLHF.

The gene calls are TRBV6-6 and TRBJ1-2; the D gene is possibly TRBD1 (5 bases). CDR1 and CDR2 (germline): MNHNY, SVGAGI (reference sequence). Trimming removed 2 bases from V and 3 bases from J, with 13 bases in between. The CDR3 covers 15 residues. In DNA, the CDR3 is TGTGCCAGCAGTTACCTTCTTGGGGGTGACTATGGCTACACCTTC. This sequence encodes CASSYLLGGDYGYTF.

CDR3 loop: CASSHRTGQETQYF. The CDR3 nucleotides read TGTGCCAGCAGCCACCGTACGGGCCAAGAGACCCAGTACTTC. The rearrangement joins TRBV7-9 to TRBJ2-5; D is unresolved. V lost 5 bases and J 1 base, leaving 11 bases between the germline ends. Germline loops: CDR1 SEHNR, CDR2 FQNEAQ (reference sequence). There are 14 residues in the CDR3.

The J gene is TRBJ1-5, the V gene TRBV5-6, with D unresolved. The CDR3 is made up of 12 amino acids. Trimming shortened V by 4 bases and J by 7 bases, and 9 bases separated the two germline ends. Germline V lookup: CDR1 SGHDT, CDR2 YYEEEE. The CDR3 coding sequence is TGTGCCAGCAGCGCCGGACGCCAGCCCCAGCATTTT. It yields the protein CASSAGRQPQHF.

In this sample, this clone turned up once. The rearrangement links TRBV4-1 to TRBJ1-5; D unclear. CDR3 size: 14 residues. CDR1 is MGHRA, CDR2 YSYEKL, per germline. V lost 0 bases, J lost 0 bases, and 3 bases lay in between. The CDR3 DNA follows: TGCGCCAGCAGCCAAGAGCCTAGCAATCAGCCCCAGCATTTT. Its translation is CASSQEPSNQPQHF.

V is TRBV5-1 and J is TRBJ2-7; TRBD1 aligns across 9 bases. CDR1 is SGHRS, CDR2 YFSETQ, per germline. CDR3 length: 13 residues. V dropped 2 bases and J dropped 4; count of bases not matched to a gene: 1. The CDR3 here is CASSLGTGYEQYF. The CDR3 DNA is TGCGCCAGCAGCTTAGGGACAGGGTACGAGCAGTACTTC.

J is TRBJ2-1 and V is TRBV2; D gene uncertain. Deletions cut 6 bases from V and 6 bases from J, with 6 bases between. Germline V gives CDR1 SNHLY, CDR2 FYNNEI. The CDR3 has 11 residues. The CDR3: CASRKFNEQFF. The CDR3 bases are TGTGCCAGCAGAAAGTTCAATGAGCAGTTCTTC.

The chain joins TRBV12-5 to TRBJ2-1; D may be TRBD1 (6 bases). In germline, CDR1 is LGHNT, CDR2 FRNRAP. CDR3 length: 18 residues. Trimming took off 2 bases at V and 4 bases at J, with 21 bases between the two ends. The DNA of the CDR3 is TGTGCTAGTGGTTTGCTAGAGACCTCCGGACAGACATACAATGAGCAGTTCTTC. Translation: CASGLLETSGQTYNEQFF. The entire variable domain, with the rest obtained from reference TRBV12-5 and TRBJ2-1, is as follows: DARVTQTPRHKVTEMGQEVTMRCQPILGHNTVFWYRQTMMQGLELLAYFRNRAPLDDSGMPKDRFSAEMPDATLATLKIQPSEPRDSAVYFCASGLLETSGQTYNEQFFGPGTRLTVL.

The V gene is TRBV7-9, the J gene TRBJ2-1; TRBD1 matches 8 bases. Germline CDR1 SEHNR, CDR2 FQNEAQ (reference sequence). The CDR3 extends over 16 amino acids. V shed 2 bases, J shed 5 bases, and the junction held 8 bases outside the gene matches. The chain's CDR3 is CASSLYTGGRDNEQFF. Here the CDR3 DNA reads TGTGCCAGCAGCTTATACACAGGGGGTAGGGACAATGAGCAGTTCTTC. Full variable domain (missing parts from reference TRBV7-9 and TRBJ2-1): DTGVSQNPRHKITKRGQNVTFRCDPISEHNRLYWYRQTLGQGPEFLTYFQNEAQLEKSRLLSDRFSAERPKGSFSTLEIQRTEQGDSAMYLCASSLYTGGRDNEQFFGPGTRLTVL.

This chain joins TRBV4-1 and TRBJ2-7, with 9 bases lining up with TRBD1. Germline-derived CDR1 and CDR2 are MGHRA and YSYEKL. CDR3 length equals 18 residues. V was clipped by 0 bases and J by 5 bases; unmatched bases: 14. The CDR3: CASSQDKFWGQGIHEQYF. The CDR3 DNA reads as TGCGCCAGCAGCCAAGATAAGTTTTGGGGACAGGGTATCCACGAGCAGTACTTC.

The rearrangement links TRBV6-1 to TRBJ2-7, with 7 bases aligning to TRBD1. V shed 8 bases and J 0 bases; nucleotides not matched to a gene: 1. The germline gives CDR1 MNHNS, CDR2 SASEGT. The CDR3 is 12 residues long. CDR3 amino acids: CASGDSSYEQYF. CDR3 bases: TGTGCCAGCGGGGACAGCTCCTACGAGCAGTACTTC.